This note documents a single TCR beta chain sequence. Its specificity is not known. J lost 6 bases, V lost 1 base, and 2 bases had no gene match. The CDR3 has 13 amino acids. Germline V gene sequence: CDR1 MNHEY, CDR2 SVGAGI. The entry originates in a study of cytomegalovirus exposure and HLA in healthy donors. Study results and limitations: A later look showed TCR association rates differing by HLA locus, highest for DRB1 and lowest for HLA-C.

The PCR employed 60 Vbeta primers together with 13 Jbeta primers. Assay: immunoSEQ multiplex PCR; the TCRdb copy retains only in-frame clones and omits some. The data contain about 110,000 clones, 70% of them seen just once; the ten biggest clones take up roughly a tenth. Source material: PBMCs. The rearrangement links TRBV6-5 to TRBJ1-2, with 7 bases identical to TRBD1. The sequence was obtained from a man between 35 and 55 years old in good health and CMV-seropositive. The DNA of the CDR3 is TGTGCCAGCAGTTACTTAGACAGGGATGGCTACACCTTC. This codes for CASSYLDRDGYTF.